This section outlines one T cell receptor beta chain sequence together with its context. Its antigen is undetermined. Using immunoSEQ multiplex PCR, the repertoire was profiled, and TCRdb retains in-frame clones only, with some absent. Seen here are around 100,000 clones, 91% observed once, and the top ten hold just over 2.5%. This record comes from a study of siplizumab effects on memory and regulatory T cells. Germline loops: CDR1 KGHSH, CDR2 LQKENI. CDR3 length: 14 amino acids. Trimming shortened V by 3 bases and J by 3 bases, and 11 bases separated the two germline ends. The study, taken as a whole, reports: Under siplizumab, an average around 69% of mappable alloreactive CD4+ clones were Treg-derived, compared with approximately 27% in controls. Naive T cells appeared more diverse than memory cells and seemed to be major alloresponse contributors. Most alloreactive clones went unmapped to unstimulated subsets; only a minor fraction mapped.

The V and J genes are TRBV18 and TRBJ1-1, with a possible D match to TRBD1 (6 bases). Sequencing was performed on CD4+ T cells sorted from blood. The sequence was collected from a human donor in good health. Some clones in this sample may be carry-over from other donors' samples. The CDR3 bases are TGTGCCAGCTCACCTCGGGAGGGGGACACTGAAGCTTTCTTT. Translation gives CASSPREGDTEAFF.